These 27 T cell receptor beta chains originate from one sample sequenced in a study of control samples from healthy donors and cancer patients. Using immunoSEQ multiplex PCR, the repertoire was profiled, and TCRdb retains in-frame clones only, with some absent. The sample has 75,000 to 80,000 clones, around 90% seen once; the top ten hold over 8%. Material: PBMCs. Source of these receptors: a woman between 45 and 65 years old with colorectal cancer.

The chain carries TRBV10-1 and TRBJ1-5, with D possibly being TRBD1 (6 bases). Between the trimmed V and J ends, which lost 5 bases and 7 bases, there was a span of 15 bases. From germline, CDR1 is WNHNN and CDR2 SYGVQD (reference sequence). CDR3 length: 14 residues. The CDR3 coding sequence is TGCGCCAGCAGTCGAAACAGGGATGGCCAGCCCCAGCATTTT. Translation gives CASSRNRDGQPQHF.

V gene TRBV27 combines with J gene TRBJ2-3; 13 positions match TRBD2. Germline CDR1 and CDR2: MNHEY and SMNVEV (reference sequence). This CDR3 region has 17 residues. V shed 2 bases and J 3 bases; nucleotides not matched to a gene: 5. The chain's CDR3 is CASSLPRLAGGTDTQYF. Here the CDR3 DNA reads TGTGCCAGCAGTTTACCCAGACTAGCGGGGGGAACAGATACGCAGTATTTT.

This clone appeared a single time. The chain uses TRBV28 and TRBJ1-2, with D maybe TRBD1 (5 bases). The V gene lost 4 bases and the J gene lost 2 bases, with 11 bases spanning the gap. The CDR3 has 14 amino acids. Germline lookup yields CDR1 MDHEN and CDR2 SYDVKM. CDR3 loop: CASSSPGRNYGYTF. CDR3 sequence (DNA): TGTGCCAGCAGTTCCCCGGGACGAAACTATGGCTACACCTTC.

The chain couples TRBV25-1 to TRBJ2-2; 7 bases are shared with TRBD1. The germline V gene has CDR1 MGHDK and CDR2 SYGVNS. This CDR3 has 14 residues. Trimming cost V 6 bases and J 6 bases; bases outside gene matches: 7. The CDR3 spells CASRPSTGPGELFF. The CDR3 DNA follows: TGTGCCAGCAGACCCTCGACAGGGCCCGGGGAGCTGTTTTTT.

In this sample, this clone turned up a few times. The CDR3 protein is CASSPGTDIDIQYF. CDR3 coding DNA: TGTGCCAGCTCACCCGGGACCGACATAGACATTCAGTACTTC. V and J are TRBV18 and TRBJ2-4; tentatively, D is TRBD1 or TRBD2 (5 bases each). The CDR3 runs to 14 residues. Trimming took 3 bases from V and 8 from J, leaving 14 bases between them. The germline V gene encodes CDR1 KGHSH and CDR2 LQKENI.

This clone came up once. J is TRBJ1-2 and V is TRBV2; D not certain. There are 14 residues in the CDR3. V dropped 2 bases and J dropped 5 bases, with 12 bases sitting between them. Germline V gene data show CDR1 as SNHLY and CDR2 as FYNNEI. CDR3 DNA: TGTGCCAGCAGTGAAATGGGCAGTGAGTATGGCTACACCTTC. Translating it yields CASSEMGSEYGYTF.

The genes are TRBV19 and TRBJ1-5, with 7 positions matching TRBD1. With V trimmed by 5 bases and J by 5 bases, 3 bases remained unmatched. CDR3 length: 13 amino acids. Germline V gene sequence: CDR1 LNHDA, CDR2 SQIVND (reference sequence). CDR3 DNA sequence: TGTGCCAGTAGTGGCGACAGGGATCAGCCCCAGCATTTT. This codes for CASSGDRDQPQHF.

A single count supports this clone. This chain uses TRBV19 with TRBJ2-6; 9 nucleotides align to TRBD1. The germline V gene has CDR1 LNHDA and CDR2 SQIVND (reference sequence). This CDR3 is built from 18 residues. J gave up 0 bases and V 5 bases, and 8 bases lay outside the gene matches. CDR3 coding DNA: TGTGCCAGTAGTCCCCCGGGACAGGGCTTCTCTGGGGCCAACGTCCTGACTTTC. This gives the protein CASSPPGQGFSGANVLTF.

CDR3 in DNA: TGTGCCAGCAGCGATGGCAATCAGCCCCAGCATTTT. Amino acids: CASSDGNQPQHF. The chain couples TRBV9 to TRBJ1-5; no clear D. V lost 3 bases, J lost 2 bases, and 3 bases lay in between. There are 12 residues in the CDR3. Germline V gene sequence: CDR1 SGDLS, CDR2 YYNGEE.

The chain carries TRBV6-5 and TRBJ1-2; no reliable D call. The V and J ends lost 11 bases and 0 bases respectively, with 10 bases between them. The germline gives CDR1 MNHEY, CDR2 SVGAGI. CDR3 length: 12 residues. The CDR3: CAGTVSNYGYTF. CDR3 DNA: TGTGCCGGCACTGTTTCTAACTATGGCTACACCTTC.

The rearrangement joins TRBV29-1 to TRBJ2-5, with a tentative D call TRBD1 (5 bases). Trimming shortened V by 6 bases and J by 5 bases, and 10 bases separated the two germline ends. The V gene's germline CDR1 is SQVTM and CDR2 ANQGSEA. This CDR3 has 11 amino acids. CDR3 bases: TGCAGCGTATCAGGGCCGGAGACCCAGTACTTC. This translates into CSVSGPETQYF.

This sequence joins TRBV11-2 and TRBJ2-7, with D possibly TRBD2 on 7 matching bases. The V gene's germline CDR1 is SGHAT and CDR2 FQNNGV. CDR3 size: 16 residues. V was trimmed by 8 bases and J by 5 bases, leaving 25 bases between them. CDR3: CASPLGGAGRKNEQYV. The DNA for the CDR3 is TGTGCCAGCCCCCTTGGGGGGGCAGGGAGAAAAAACGAGCAGTACGTC.

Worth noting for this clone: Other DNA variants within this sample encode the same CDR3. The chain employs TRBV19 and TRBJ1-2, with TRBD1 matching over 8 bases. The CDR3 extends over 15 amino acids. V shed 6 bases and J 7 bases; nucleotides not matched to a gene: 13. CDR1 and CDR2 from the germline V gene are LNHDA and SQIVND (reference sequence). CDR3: CASRLLGQGAGGYTF. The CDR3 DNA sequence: TGTGCCAGTAGGCTTCTGGGGCAGGGGGCTGGTGGCTACACCTTC. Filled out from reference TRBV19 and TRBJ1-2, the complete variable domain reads DGGITQSPKYLFRKEGQNVTLSCEQNLNHDAMYWYRQDPGQGLRLIYYSQIVNDFQKGDIAEGYSVSREKKESFPLTVTSAQKNPTAFYLCASRLLGQGAGGYTFGSGTRLTVV.

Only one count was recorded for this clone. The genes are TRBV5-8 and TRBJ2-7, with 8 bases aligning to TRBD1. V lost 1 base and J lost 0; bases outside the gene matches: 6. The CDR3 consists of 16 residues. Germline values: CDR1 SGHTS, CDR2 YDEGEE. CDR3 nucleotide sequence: TGTGCCAGCAGCTTGCTGGGACAGGAGGACTCCTACGAGCAGTACGTC. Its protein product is CASSLLGQEDSYEQYV.

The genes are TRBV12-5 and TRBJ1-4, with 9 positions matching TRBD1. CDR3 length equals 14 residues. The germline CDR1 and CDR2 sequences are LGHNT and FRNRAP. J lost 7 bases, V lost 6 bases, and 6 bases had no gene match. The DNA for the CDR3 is TGTGCTAGTGGGGGGGGACAGGGTGGTGAAAAACTGTTTTTT. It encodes CASGGGQGGEKLFF.

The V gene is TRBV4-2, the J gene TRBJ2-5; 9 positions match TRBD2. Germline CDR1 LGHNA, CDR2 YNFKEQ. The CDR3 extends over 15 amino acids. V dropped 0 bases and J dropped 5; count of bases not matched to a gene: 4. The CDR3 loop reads CASSQEGTSRETQYF. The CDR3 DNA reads TGTGCCAGCAGCCAAGAGGGGACTAGCAGGGAGACCCAGTACTTC.

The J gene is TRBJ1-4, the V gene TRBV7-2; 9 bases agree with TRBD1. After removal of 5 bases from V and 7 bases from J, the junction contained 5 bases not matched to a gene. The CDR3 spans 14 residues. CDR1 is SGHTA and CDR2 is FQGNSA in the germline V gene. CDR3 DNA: TGTGCCAGCAGCCAACAGGGGGCGAGTGAAAAACTGTTTTTT. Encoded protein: CASSQQGASEKLFF.

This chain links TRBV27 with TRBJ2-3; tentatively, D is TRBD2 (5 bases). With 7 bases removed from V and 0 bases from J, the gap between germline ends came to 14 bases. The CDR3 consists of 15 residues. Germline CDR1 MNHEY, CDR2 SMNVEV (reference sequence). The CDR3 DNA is TGTGCCAGCAAGCCGGGATTTTCTAGCACAGATACGCAGTATTTT. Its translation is CASKPGFSSTDTQYF.

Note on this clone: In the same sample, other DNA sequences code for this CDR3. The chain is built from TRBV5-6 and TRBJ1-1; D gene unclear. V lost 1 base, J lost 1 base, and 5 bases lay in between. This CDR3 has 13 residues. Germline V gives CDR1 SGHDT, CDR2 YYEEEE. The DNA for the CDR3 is TGTGCCAGCAGCTTGAGGCAGAACACTGAAGCTTTCTTT. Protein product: CASSLRQNTEAFF.

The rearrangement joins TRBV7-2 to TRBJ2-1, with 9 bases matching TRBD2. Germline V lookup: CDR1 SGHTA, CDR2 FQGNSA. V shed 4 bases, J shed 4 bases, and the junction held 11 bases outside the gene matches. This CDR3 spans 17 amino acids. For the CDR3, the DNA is TGTGCCAGCAGCTCGGCCGTCTCAAGCGGGGGGTACAATGAGCAGTTCTTC. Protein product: CASSSAVSSGGYNEQFF.

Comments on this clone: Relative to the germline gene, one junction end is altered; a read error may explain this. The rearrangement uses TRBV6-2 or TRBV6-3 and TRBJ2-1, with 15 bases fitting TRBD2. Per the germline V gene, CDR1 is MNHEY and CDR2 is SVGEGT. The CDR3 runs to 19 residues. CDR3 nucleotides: TGTGCCAGCAGCTACTCCGGGACTAGCGGGGGGTTGGACTACAATGAGCAGTTCTTC. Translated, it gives CASSYSGTSGGLDYNEQFF.

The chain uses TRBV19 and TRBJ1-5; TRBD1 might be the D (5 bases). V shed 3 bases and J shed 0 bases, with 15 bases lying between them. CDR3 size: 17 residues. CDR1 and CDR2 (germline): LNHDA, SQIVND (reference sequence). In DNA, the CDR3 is TGTGCCAGTAGTATTGGGCGGCAGGGTGTTAGCAATCAGCCCCAGCATTTT. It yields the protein CASSIGRQGVSNQPQHF.

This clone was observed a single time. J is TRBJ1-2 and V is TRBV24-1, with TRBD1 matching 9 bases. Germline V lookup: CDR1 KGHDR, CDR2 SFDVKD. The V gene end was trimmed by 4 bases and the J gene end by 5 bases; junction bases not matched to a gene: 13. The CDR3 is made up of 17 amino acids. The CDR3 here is CATSDTGTGRPGYGYTF. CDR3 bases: TGTGCCACCAGTGACACCGGGACAGGGAGGCCCGGGTATGGCTACACCTTC.

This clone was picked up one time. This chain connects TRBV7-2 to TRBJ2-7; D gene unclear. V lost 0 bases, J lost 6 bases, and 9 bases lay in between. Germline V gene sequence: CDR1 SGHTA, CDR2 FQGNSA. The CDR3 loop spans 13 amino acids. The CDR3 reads CASSLAVYSEQYV. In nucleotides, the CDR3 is TGTGCCAGCAGCTTAGCGGTCTATTCCGAGCAGTACGTC.

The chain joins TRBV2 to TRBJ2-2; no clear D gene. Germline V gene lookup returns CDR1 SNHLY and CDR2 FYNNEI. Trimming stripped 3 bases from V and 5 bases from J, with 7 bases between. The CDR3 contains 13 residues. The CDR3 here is CASSEEITGELFF. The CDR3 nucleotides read TGTGCCAGCAGTGAGGAGATTACCGGGGAGCTGTTTTTT.

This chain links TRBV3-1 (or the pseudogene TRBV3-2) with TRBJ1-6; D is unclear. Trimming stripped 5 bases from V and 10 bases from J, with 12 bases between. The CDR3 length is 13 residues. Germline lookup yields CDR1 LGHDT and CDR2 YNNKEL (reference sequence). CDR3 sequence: CASSEGGFSPLHF. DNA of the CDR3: TGTGCCAGCAGCGAAGGAGGGTTCTCACCCCTCCACTTT.

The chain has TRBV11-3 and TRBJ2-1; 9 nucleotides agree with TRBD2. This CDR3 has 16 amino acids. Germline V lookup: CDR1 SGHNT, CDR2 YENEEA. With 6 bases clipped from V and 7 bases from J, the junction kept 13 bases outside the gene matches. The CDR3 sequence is CASSSRSGGRYNEQFF. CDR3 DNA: TGTGCCAGCAGTTCCAGAAGCGGGGGGAGGTATAATGAGCAGTTCTTC.